This T cell receptor (beta chain) was sequenced during a study of blood T cell repertoires in COVID-19. Here immunoSEQ multiplex PCR was the method, and the copy in TCRdb shows in-frame clones only, minus some. The sample includes approximately 200,000 clones, around 86% of them seen just once. Membership in each cohort depended on participant-reported clinical history. Germline loops: CDR1 MNHEY, CDR2 SVGAGI. This CDR3 contains 15 residues. The V and J ends lost 6 bases and 4 bases, in that order; junction bases with no gene match: 9. Sequenced: PBMCs or T cells enriched from blood (not recorded which). This chain uses TRBV6-5 with TRBJ2-1; 7 nucleotides align to TRBD1. This receptor was taken from a man aged 30 to 39 in a cohort exposed to, infected with or recovered from COVID-19 (not recorded which). CDR3 sequence reads: CASRPGDREYNEQFF. The CDR3 nucleotides read TGTGCCAGCAGACCCGGGGACAGAGAATACAATGAGCAGTTCTTC.